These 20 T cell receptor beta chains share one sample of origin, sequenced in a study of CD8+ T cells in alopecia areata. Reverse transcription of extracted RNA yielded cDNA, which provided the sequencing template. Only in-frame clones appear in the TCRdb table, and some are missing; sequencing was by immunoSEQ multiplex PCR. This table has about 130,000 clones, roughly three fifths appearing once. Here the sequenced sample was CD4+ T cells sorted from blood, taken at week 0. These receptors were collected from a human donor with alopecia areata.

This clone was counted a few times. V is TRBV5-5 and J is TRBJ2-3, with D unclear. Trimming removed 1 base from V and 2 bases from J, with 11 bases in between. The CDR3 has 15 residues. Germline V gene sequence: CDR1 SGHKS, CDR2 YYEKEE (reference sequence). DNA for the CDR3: TGTGCCAGCAGCTTGATCCCCCACTACACAGATACGCAGTATTTT. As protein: CASSLIPHYTDTQYF. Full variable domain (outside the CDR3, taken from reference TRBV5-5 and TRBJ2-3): DAGVTQSPTHLIKTRGQQVTLRCSPISGHKSVSWYQQVLGQGPQFIFQYYEKEERGRGNFPDRFSARQFPNYSSELNVNALLLGDSALYLCASSLIPHYTDTQYFGPGTRLTVL.

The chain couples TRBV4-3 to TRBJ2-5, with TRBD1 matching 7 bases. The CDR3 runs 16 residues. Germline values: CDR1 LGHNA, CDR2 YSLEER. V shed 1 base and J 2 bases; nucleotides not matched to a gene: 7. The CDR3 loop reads CASSQGSTGLQETQYF. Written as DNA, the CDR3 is TGCGCCAGCAGCCAAGGGTCGACAGGGCTTCAAGAGACCCAGTACTTC.

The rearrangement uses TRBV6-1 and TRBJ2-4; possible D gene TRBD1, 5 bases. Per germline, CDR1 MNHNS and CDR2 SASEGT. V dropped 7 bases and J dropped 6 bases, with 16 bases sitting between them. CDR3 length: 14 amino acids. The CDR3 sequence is CASTGNGIGNIQYF. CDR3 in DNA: TGTGCCAGCACAGGGAACGGAATCGGAAACATTCAGTACTTC.

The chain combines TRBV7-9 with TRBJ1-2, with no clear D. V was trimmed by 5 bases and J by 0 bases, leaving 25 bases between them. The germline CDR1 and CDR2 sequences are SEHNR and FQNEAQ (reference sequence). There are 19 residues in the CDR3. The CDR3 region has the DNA TGTGCCAGCAGCCCTTCTGCCCGGGAGGAGAAGTCAGCTAACTATGGCTACACCTTC. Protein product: CASSPSAREEKSANYGYTF.

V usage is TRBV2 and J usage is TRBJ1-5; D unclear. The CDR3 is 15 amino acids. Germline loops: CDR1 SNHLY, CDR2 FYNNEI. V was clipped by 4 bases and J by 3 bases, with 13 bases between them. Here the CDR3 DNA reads TGTGCCAGCAGTGCCAGGTCTATTAACAATCAGCCCCAGCATTTT. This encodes CASSARSINNQPQHF. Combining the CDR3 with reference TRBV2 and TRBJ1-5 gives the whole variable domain EPEVTQTPSHQVTQMGQEVILRCVPISNHLYFYWYRQILGQKVEFLVSFYNNEISEKSEIFDDQFSVERPDGSNFTLKIRSTKLEDSAMYFCASSARSINNQPQHFGDGTRLSIL.

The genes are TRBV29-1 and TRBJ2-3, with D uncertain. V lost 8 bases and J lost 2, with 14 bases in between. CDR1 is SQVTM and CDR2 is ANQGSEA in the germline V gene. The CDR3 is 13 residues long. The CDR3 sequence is CSTWVGFTDTQYF. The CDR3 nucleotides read TGCAGCACCTGGGTGGGCTTCACAGATACGCAGTATTTT.

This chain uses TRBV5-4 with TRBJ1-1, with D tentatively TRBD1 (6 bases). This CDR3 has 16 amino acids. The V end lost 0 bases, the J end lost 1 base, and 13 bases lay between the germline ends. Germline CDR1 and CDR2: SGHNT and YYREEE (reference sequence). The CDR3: CASSLDLRGTNTEAFF. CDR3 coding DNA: TGTGCCAGCAGCTTGGATCTAAGGGGGACGAACACTGAAGCTTTCTTT. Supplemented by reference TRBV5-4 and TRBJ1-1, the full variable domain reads ETGVTQSPTHLIKTRGQQVTLRCSSQSGHNTVSWYQQALGQGPQFIFQYYREEENGRGNFPPRFSGLQFPNYSSELNVNALELDDSALYLCASSLDLRGTNTEAFFGQGTRLTVV.

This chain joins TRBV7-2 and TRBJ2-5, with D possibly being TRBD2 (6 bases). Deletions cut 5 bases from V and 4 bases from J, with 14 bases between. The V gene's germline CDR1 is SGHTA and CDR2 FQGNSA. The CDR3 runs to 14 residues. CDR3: CASSASGVGETQYF. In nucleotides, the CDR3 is TGTGCCAGCAGCGCCTCGGGGGTCGGAGAGACCCAGTACTTC.

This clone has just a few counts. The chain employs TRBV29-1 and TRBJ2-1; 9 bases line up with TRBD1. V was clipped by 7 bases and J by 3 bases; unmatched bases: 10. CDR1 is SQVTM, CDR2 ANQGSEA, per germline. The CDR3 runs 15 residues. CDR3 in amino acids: CSAAGDREYYNEQFF. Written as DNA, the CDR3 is TGCAGCGCCGCGGGGGACAGGGAGTACTACAATGAGCAGTTCTTC.

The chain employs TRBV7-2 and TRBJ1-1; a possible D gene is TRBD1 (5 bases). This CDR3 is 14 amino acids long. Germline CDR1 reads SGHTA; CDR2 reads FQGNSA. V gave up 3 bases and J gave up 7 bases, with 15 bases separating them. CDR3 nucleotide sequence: TGTGCCAGCAGCTTGAGTCGGGGGAGCGGTGAAGCTTTCTTT. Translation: CASSLSRGSGEAFF.

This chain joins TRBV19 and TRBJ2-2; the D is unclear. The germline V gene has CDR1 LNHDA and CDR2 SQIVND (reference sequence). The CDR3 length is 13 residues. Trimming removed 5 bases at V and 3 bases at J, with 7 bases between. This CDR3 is CASSVVDTGELFF. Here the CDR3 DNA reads TGTGCCAGTAGTGTCGTTGACACCGGGGAGCTGTTTTTT. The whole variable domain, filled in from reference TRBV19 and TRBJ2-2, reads DGGITQSPKYLFRKEGQNVTLSCEQNLNHDAMYWYRQDPGQGLRLIYYSQIVNDFQKGDIAEGYSVSREKKESFPLTVTSAQKNPTAFYLCASSVVDTGELFFGEGSRLTVL.

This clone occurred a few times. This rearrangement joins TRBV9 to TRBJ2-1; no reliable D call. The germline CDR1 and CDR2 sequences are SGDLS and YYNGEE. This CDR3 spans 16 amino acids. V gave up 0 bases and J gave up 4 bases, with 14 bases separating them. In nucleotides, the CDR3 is TGTGCCAGCAGCGTAGTGGGTACGCAACTATACAATGAGCAGTTCTTC. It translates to CASSVVGTQLYNEQFF.

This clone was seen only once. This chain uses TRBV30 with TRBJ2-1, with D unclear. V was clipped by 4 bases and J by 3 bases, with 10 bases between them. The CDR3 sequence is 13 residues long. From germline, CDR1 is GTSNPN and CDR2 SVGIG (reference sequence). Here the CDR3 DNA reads TGTGCCTGGACTACTTGGGGCTACAATGAGCAGTTCTTC. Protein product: CAWTTWGYNEQFF.

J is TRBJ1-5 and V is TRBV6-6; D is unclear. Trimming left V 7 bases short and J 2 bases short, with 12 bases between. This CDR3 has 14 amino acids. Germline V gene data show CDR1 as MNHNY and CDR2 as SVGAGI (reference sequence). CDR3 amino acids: CASTRFRGNQPQHF. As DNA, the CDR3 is TGTGCCAGCACCCGATTCAGAGGCAATCAGCCCCAGCATTTT.

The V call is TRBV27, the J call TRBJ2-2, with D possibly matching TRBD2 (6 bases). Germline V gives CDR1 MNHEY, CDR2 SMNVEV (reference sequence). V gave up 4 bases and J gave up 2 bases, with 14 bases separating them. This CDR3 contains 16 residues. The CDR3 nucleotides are TGTGCCAGCAGTTCCCAGGCTAGCGCAAACACCGGGGAGCTGTTTTTT. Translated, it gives CASSSQASANTGELFF.

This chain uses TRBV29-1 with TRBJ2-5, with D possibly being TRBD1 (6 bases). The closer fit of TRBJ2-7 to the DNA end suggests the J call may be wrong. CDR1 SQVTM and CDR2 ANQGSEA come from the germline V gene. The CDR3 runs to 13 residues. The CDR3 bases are TGCAGCGTTGATGCAGGGGCGCGTGGCGAGCAGTACTTC. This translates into CSVDAGARGEQYF.

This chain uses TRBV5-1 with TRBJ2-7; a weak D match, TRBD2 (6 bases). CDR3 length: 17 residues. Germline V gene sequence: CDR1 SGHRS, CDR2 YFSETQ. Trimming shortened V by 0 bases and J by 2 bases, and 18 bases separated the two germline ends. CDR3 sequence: CASSLDSGGSRAYEQYF. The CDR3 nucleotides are TGCGCCAGCAGCTTGGATAGCGGAGGCAGCCGCGCCTACGAGCAGTACTTC.

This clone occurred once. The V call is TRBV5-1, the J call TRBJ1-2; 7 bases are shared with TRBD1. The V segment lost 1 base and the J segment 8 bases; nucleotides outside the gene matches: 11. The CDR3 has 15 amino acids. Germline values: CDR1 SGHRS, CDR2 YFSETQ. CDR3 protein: CASSLWTGRGVGYTF. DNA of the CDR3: TGCGCCAGCAGCTTGTGGACAGGAAGGGGGGTCGGCTACACCTTC.

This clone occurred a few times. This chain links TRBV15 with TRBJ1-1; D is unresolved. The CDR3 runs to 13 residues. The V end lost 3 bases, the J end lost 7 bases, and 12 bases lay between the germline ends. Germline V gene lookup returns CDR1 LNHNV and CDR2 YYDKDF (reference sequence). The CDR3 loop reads CATSREPRDEAFF. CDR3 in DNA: TGTGCCACCAGCAGGGAGCCGCGGGATGAAGCTTTCTTT.

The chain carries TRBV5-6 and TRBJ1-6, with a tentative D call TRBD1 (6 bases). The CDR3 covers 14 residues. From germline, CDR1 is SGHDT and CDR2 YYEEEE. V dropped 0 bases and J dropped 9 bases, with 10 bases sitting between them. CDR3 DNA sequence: TGTGCCAGCAGCTTGGAGGCCAGGGGTTCACCCCTCCACTTT. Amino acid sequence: CASSLEARGSPLHF.